Sequencing of this T cell receptor (beta chain) was carried out in a study of human T cells and chemical hapten exposure. This clonotype was found a few times. Time point specified: pre-sensitization, week 0. Documented treatment: therapeutic diphenylcyclopropenone sensitization with weekly scalp DPC. The starting material, unfractionated whole blood, was used for total RNA extraction. CDR3 length equals 18 residues. Germline loops: CDR1 SGHVS, CDR2 FQNEAQ. J lost 3 bases, V lost 2 bases, and 8 bases had no gene match. From the RACE reads, TCRdb called clonotypes with MiXCR, one entry per CDR3 protein. The table has 300,000 to 400,000 distinct CDR3 sequences, approximately 5.1% seen once.

Sample: whole blood, taken in connection with sensitization to the hapten diphenylcyclopropenone (DPC). The sequence came from a woman in her 50s with alopecia areata. Some clones in this sample may be carry-over from other donors' samples. The chain has TRBV7-8 and TRBJ2-6, with 9 bases matching TRBD1. As DNA, the CDR3 is TGTGCCAGCAGCTTAAGGGACAGGGAGATATTTGGGGCCAACGTCCTGACTTTC. This translates into CASSLRDREIFGANVLTF.